Reported below is one T cell receptor (beta chain). Germline CDR1 reads WSHSY; CDR2 reads SAAADI. V lost 3 bases, J lost 4 bases, and 6 bases lay in between. The CDR3 loop spans 12 amino acids. These data belong to a study of cytomegalovirus exposure and HLA in healthy donors. Use of 60 Vbeta and 13 Jbeta primers characterized the PCR. The assay was immunoSEQ multiplex PCR, and TCRdb's table has in-frame clones only and misses some. The sample includes 100,000 or so clones, roughly three quarters of them seen just once. This sequence originates from a female donor in good health and CMV-seropositive. The source material was PBMCs. This sequence joins TRBV10-2 and TRBJ2-5; TRBD1 is a possible D gene (6 bases). CDR3 DNA sequence: TGCGCCAGCAGTGAACAGGGAGAGACCCAGTACTTC. It encodes CASSEQGETQYF.